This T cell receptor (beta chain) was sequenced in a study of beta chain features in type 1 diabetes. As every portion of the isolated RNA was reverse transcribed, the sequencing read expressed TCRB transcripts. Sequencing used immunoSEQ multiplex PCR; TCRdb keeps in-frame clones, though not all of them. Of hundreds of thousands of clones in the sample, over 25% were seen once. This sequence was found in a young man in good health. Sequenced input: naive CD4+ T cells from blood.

This chain's CDR3 is CASSQGRPAQETQYF. The CDR3 region has the DNA TGCGCCAGCAGCCAGGGTCGTCCCGCCCAAGAGACCCAGTACTTC. The chain uses TRBV4-3 and TRBJ2-5; unclear D gene. CDR3 size: 15 residues. The V end was cut by 3 bases, the J end by 1 base, with 12 bases between. The germline gives CDR1 LGHNA, CDR2 YSLEER.